This T cell receptor beta chain was sequenced during a study of blood T cell repertoires in COVID-19. About the study: Sites in the United States, Italy and Spain provided acute and convalescent COVID-19 samples. T cells, B-cell-depleted T cells, or PBMCs supplied cDNA or gDNA.

Germline CDR1 is SGHRS and CDR2 is YFSETQ. The CDR3 runs to 15 residues. Trimming took 1 base from V and 5 from J, leaving 15 bases between them. In the authors' methods: Reference gene primer amplification gave nucleated cell count estimates. TCRdb keeps only in-frame clones here, not all; method: immunoSEQ multiplex PCR. V and J calls and clone size come straight from that table; D and trimming were deduced from the DNA. This sample has roughly 200,000 clones, with roughly 78% found just once. Sequenced input: peripheral blood. The chain couples TRBV5-1 to TRBJ1-2; no definite D call. The receptor was derived from a woman aged 80 or over with active or convalescent COVID-19. The CDR3 nucleotides read TGCGCCAGCAGCTTGTTACCCGGGGAAGAGTATGGCTACACCTTC. Its translation is CASSLLPGEEYGYTF. Supplemented by reference TRBV5-1 and TRBJ1-2, the full variable domain reads KAGVTQTPRYLIKTRGQQVTLSCSPISGHRSVSWYQQTPGQGLQFLFEYFSETQRNKGNFPGRFSGRQFSNSRSEMNVSTLELGDSALYLCASSLLPGEEYGYTFGSGTRLTVV.